This TCR beta chain was recorded in a study of cytomegalovirus exposure and HLA in healthy donors. This CDR3 is built from 14 residues. CDR1 is SGHRS, CDR2 YFSETQ, per germline. J was trimmed by 3 bases and V by 5 bases; bases with no gene match: 1. Only in-frame clones appear in the TCRdb table, and some are missing; sequencing was by immunoSEQ multiplex PCR. The sample shows some 140,000 clones, 70% to 85% of them seen only once. The clonotype was recovered from a man in his thirties or forties in good health and CMV-seropositive. Sequenced input: PBMCs. The chain recombines TRBV5-1 with TRBJ2-3; 12 bases map to TRBD2. The CDR3 spells CASRLAGGTDTQYF. CDR3 DNA: TGCGCCAGCAGACTAGCGGGGGGTACAGATACGCAGTATTTT. The full variable domain, its missing parts supplied by reference TRBV5-1 and TRBJ2-3, is KAGVTQTPRYLIKTRGQQVTLSCSPISGHRSVSWYQQTPGQGLQFLFEYFSETQRNKGNFPGRFSGRQFSNSRSEMNVSTLELGDSALYLCASRLAGGTDTQYFGPGTRLTVL.